The 31 T cell receptor beta chains below were found in one sample sequenced in a study of T-cell memory formation after mild COVID-19. TCRdb reprocessed the 5' RACE reads with MiXCR, giving one entry per CDR3 protein. The sample lists about 400,000 distinct CDR3 sequences, less than 25% seen once, with approximately 14% in the top ten. Sequencing was carried out using PBMCs or a T cell subset sorted from them (not recorded which). The receptor source for this set is an adult woman who had mild COVID-19 (a few samples of this study predate the infection). Cell type and time point are not known.

This clonotype was found a few times. The chain is built from TRBV24-1 and TRBJ2-3; 8 positions match TRBD1. In germline, CDR1 is KGHDR, CDR2 SFDVKD. The CDR3 length is 15 residues. V lost 3 bases, J lost 5 bases, and 6 bases stayed unmatched. The chain's CDR3 is CATSDPGQGRDTQYF. The CDR3 DNA reads as TGTGCCACCAGTGATCCCGGACAGGGCAGAGATACGCAGTATTTT.

V gene TRBV27 combines with J gene TRBJ2-5, with 9 nucleotides matching TRBD2. Germline trimming cut 6 bases from V and 4 bases from J; bases unmatched to any gene: 3. This CDR3 region has 13 residues. Germline CDR1 is MNHEY and CDR2 is SMNVEV (reference sequence). CDR3 in DNA: TGTGCCAGCAGGCCTAGCGGGGCAGAGACCCAGTACTTC. It codes for CASRPSGAETQYF.

This clonotype has just a few counts. This chain joins TRBV6-6 and TRBJ1-1; D gene uncertain. Per germline, CDR1 MNHNY and CDR2 SVGAGI (reference sequence). V gave up 0 bases and J gave up 2 bases, with 13 bases separating them. The CDR3 consists of 16 residues. The CDR3 protein is CASSYSRRLQNTEAFF. The CDR3 region has the DNA TGTGCCAGCAGTTACTCGAGGCGGCTCCAAAACACTGAAGCTTTCTTT.

The rearrangement links TRBV5-5 to TRBJ2-5, with 7 bases matching TRBD1. In germline, CDR1 is SGHKS, CDR2 YYEKEE (reference sequence). CDR3 size: 15 residues. After removal of 3 bases from V and 5 bases from J, the junction contained 10 bases not matched to a gene. CDR3 region: CASSSTGQRGETQYF. The CDR3 region has the DNA TGTGCCAGCAGCTCTACGGGACAGCGAGGGGAGACCCAGTACTTC.

The chain uses TRBV7-9 and TRBJ1-1, with D uncertain. V was pared by 2 bases and J by 1 base, with 14 bases between. The V gene's germline CDR1 is SEHNR and CDR2 FQNEAQ (reference sequence). The length of the CDR3 is 16 residues. This CDR3 reads CASSLSLGGENTEAFF. CDR3 coding DNA: TGTGCCAGCAGCTTATCTTTAGGCGGAGAGAACACTGAAGCTTTCTTT.

The chain couples TRBV6-5 to TRBJ2-1, with D tentatively TRBD1 (5 bases). V lost 2 bases and J lost 10, with 18 bases in between. The CDR3 is 15 amino acids. Germline V gene lookup returns CDR1 MNHEY and CDR2 SVGAGI. CDR3 in DNA: TGTGCCAGCAGTTACCCCCGAGCAGGGCGACGGGAGCAGTTCTTC. Amino acid sequence: CASSYPRAGRREQFF.

This rearrangement joins TRBV15 to TRBJ1-5; D perhaps matches TRBD1 (6 bases). V was shortened by 4 bases and J by 1 base, with 14 bases between the two germline ends. CDR1 is LNHNV and CDR2 is YYDKDF in the germline V gene (reference sequence). The CDR3 consists of 16 residues. This CDR3 is CATSNIPGHSNQPQHF. The DNA of the CDR3 is TGTGCCACCAGCAACATACCGGGACACAGCAATCAGCCCCAGCATTTT.

The chain is built from TRBV12-3 or TRBV12-4 and TRBJ1-5; 12 bases map to TRBD1. V shed 4 bases, J shed 6 bases, and the junction held 10 bases outside the gene matches. There are 17 residues in the CDR3. This chain's CDR3 is CASSSVGQGAFGQPQHF. CDR3 DNA: TGTGCCAGCAGTTCTGTGGGACAGGGGGCCTTCGGTCAGCCCCAGCATTTT.

The chain recombines TRBV4-3 with TRBJ2-3; D gene uncertain. Germline-derived CDR1 and CDR2 are LGHNA and YSLEER. The CDR3 covers 16 residues. V was pared by 3 bases and J by 2 bases, with 15 bases between. The CDR3 is CASSQLDETFTDTQYF. DNA of the CDR3: TGCGCCAGCAGCCAGTTGGACGAGACTTTCACAGATACGCAGTATTTT.

A few counts support this clonotype. The genes are TRBV7-9 and TRBJ2-1; tentative D call: TRBD2 (5 bases). The V and J ends lost 5 bases and 5 bases respectively, with 13 bases between them. The CDR3 has 14 amino acids. Germline CDR1 SEHNR, CDR2 FQNEAQ (reference sequence). CDR3 region: CASSPQLGNNEQFF. DNA of the CDR3: TGTGCCAGCAGCCCTCAACTAGGAAACAATGAGCAGTTCTTC.

The chain uses TRBV12-3 or TRBV12-4 and TRBJ1-2, with 7 bases that match TRBD1. CDR3 length equals 13 residues. The ends lost 3 bases at V and 8 bases at J; junction bases unmatched: 6. CDR3: CASSFRDRRGYTF. The CDR3 DNA is TGTGCCAGCAGTTTCCGGGACAGACGAGGCTACACCTTC.

This clonotype was seen a handful of times. The V call is TRBV24-1, the J call TRBJ2-7, with D hard to call. The CDR3 runs 11 residues. Per germline, CDR1 KGHDR and CDR2 SFDVKD. The ends were cut back, 6 bases at V and 5 bases at J, with 7 bases in the middle. The CDR3: CATSQGHEQYF. The CDR3 DNA reads TGTGCCACCAGTCAAGGCCACGAGCAGTACTTC.

The chain employs TRBV4-1 and TRBJ2-5; D gene ambiguous. Germline lookup yields CDR1 MGHRA and CDR2 YSYEKL. The CDR3 has 13 residues. The V and J ends lost 4 bases and 5 bases respectively, with 11 bases between them. The CDR3 bases are TGCGCCAGCAGCCTAAGCCGCTCGGAGACCCAGTACTTC. Residues: CASSLSRSETQYF.

This clonotype has only a few counts. The V and J genes are TRBV9 and TRBJ2-2, with a weak D call TRBD1 (5 bases). CDR1 SGDLS and CDR2 YYNGEE come from the germline V gene. Trimming removed 3 bases at V and 2 bases at J, with 11 bases between. CDR3 length: 15 residues. In nucleotides, the CDR3 is TGTGCCAGCAGCGGATTTCAGGGTAACACCGGGGAGCTGTTTTTT. This encodes CASSGFQGNTGELFF.

Only one count was recorded for this clonotype. This chain links TRBV20-1 with TRBJ2-7; a possible D gene is TRBD2 (6 bases). Trimming removed 5 bases at V and 3 bases at J, with 11 bases between. The CDR3 runs 12 residues. Germline V lookup: CDR1 DFQATT, CDR2 SNEGSKA (reference sequence). The chain's CDR3 is CSAEREDYEQYF. CDR3 coding DNA: TGCAGTGCTGAGAGGGAGGACTACGAGCAGTACTTC.

This clonotype appeared a few times. The rearrangement links TRBV5-1 to TRBJ2-1, with 9 positions matching TRBD1. The CDR3 runs 13 residues. Germline CDR1 and CDR2: SGHRS and YFSETQ. V lost 4 bases, J lost 6 bases, and 2 bases stayed unmatched. The CDR3 DNA sequence: TGCGCCAGCAGCCAGGGACAGGGCAATGAGCAGTTCTTC. Translation: CASSQGQGNEQFF. The full variable domain, its missing parts supplied by reference TRBV5-1 and TRBJ2-1, is KAGVTQTPRYLIKTRGQQVTLSCSPISGHRSVSWYQQTPGQGLQFLFEYFSETQRNKGNFPGRFSGRQFSNSRSEMNVSTLELGDSALYLCASSQGQGNEQFFGPGTRLTVL.

This clonotype was seen a handful of times. The J gene is TRBJ2-3, the V gene TRBV19, with TRBD2 matching over 13 bases. Germline V gene data show CDR1 as LNHDA and CDR2 as SQIVND (reference sequence). The CDR3 is 16 amino acids. Unmatched junction bases numbered 6, after V lost 5 bases and J lost 4 bases. In nucleotides, the CDR3 is TGTGCCAGTAGTCCTCCACTAGCGGGAGGGCCAGATACGCAGTATTTT. Its translation is CASSPPLAGGPDTQYF.

This chain joins TRBV4-1 and TRBJ2-2; 12 bases map to TRBD2. Germline V gene sequence: CDR1 MGHRA, CDR2 YSYEKL. Germline trimming cut 2 bases from V and 2 bases from J; bases unmatched to any gene: 6. The CDR3 sequence is 18 residues long. The CDR3 DNA sequence: TGCGCCAGCAGCCAAAGACTAGCGGGAGTGACAAACACCGGGGAGCTGTTTTTT. Amino acids: CASSQRLAGVTNTGELFF.

This clonotype was seen a few times. This sequence joins TRBV6-5 and TRBJ2-7; TRBD1 agrees at 7 bases. The CDR3 is 12 amino acids. The trim removed 5 bases at V and 4 bases at J, leaving 2 bases unmatched. CDR1 and CDR2 from the germline V gene are MNHEY and SVGAGI. This CDR3 is CASSTGEYEQYF. For the CDR3, the DNA is TGTGCCAGCAGTACAGGGGAGTACGAGCAGTACTTC.

This clonotype was picked up many times. The chain carries TRBV20-1 and TRBJ2-7, with 12 bases identical to TRBD2. With 4 bases clipped from V and 6 bases from J, the junction kept 4 bases outside the gene matches. The CDR3 loop spans 13 amino acids. Per the germline V gene, CDR1 is DFQATT and CDR2 is SNEGSKA (reference sequence). The CDR3 bases are TGCAGTGCTACCTTACTAGCGGGGGGCGAGCAGTACTTC. This encodes CSATLLAGGEQYF.

This chain connects TRBV5-6 to TRBJ1-1, with TRBD1 matching 9 bases. The CDR3 sequence is 14 residues long. V trimming: 4 bases; J trimming: 1 base; junction bases outside the gene matches: 2. CDR1 SGHDT and CDR2 YYEEEE come from the germline V gene. The CDR3 DNA sequence: TGTGCCAGCAGCAAACAGGGGGCGAACACTGAAGCTTTCTTT. This codes for CASSKQGANTEAFF.

The chain links TRBV10-3 to TRBJ1-2; possible D gene TRBD1, 5 bases. The ends were cut back, 5 bases at V and 4 bases at J, with 11 bases in the middle. Per germline, CDR1 ENHRY and CDR2 SYGVKD. The CDR3 covers 13 residues. The CDR3 reads CAISPGSRYGYTF. CDR3 nucleotide sequence: TGTGCCATCAGTCCAGGGTCGCGCTATGGCTACACCTTC.

The chain has TRBV28 and TRBJ2-1; no firm D call. V dropped 3 bases and J dropped 9 bases, with 6 bases sitting between them. The CDR3 has 11 residues. Germline V gene data show CDR1 as MDHEN and CDR2 as SYDVKM. The chain's CDR3 is CASSFRSEQFF. DNA of the CDR3: TGTGCCAGCAGTTTTAGGAGTGAGCAGTTCTTC.

This clonotype was detected a few times. The chain carries TRBV5-1 and TRBJ1-2; D is possibly TRBD1 (5 bases). This CDR3 has 13 amino acids. V shed 3 bases and J shed 4 bases, with 10 bases lying between them. Germline values: CDR1 SGHRS, CDR2 YFSETQ. CDR3 protein: CASSYGTAYGYTF. As DNA, the CDR3 is TGCGCCAGCAGCTACGGGACGGCCTATGGCTACACCTTC.

The chain employs TRBV7-9 and TRBJ2-1; TRBD1 matches 9 bases. Germline loops: CDR1 SEHNR, CDR2 FQNEAQ (reference sequence). J gave up 8 bases and V 3 bases, and 11 bases lay outside the gene matches. This CDR3 spans 16 amino acids. CDR3 sequence (DNA): TGTGCCAGCAGCTTTCCTGCCGGGACAGGGCGACATGAGCAGTTCTTC. The encoded protein is CASSFPAGTGRHEQFF.

This clonotype was seen a few times. V usage is TRBV5-6 and J usage is TRBJ1-2, with 10 positions matching TRBD1. Germline loops: CDR1 SGHDT, CDR2 YYEEEE. V trimming: 4 bases; J trimming: 4 bases; junction bases outside the gene matches: 7. The CDR3 loop spans 15 amino acids. CDR3 amino acids: CASSATRDRGYGYTF. Written as DNA, the CDR3 is TGTGCCAGCAGCGCCACCCGGGACAGGGGCTATGGCTACACCTTC.

This clonotype was picked up many times. DNA of the CDR3: TGTGCCAGCAGCCCCGAGGGTTTAAGCTCCTACGAGCAGTACTTC. This codes for CASSPEGLSSYEQYF. This chain uses TRBV3-1 with TRBJ2-7, with D tentatively TRBD2 (5 bases). The V gene's germline CDR1 is LGHDT and CDR2 YNNKEL (reference sequence). The CDR3 length is 15 residues. Trimming stripped 4 bases from V and 0 bases from J, with 13 bases between.

This sequence joins TRBV11-3 and TRBJ2-1; D might be TRBD2 (6 bases). This CDR3 spans 15 amino acids. V shed 4 bases and J shed 3 bases, with 13 bases lying between them. The V gene's germline CDR1 is SGHNT and CDR2 YENEEA. The DNA for the CDR3 is TGTGCCAGCAGCTCGGGACTGGGGATCTACAATGAGCAGTTCTTC. The encoded protein is CASSSGLGIYNEQFF.

The rearrangement joins TRBV6-2 or TRBV6-3 to TRBJ2-5; 9 positions match TRBD1. The germline CDR1 and CDR2 sequences are MNHEY and SVGEGT. The CDR3 runs 16 residues. V shed 6 bases and J 4 bases; nucleotides not matched to a gene: 12. The CDR3 is CASRVLPGQGAETQYF. CDR3 nucleotide sequence: TGTGCCAGCAGGGTTCTTCCGGGACAGGGAGCAGAGACCCAGTACTTC.

The count of this clonotype is one. The gene calls are TRBV29-1 and TRBJ2-1; D might be TRBD2 (5 bases). This CDR3 is 13 amino acids long. Trimming left V 4 bases short and J 4 bases short, with 11 bases between. Germline CDR1 and CDR2: SQVTM and ANQGSEA. The CDR3 region has the DNA TGCAGCGTTGTTATACGGACTTACAATGAGCAGTTCTTC. Residues: CSVVIRTYNEQFF.

The chain couples TRBV12-3 or TRBV12-4 to TRBJ2-7, with 8 bases that match TRBD2. V was pared by 5 bases and J by 0 bases, with 9 bases of the junction left unmatched. This CDR3 has 16 amino acids. CDR3 region: CASSKTSGSSSYEQYF. The CDR3 DNA follows: TGTGCCAGCAGTAAAACTAGCGGATCAAGCTCCTACGAGCAGTACTTC.